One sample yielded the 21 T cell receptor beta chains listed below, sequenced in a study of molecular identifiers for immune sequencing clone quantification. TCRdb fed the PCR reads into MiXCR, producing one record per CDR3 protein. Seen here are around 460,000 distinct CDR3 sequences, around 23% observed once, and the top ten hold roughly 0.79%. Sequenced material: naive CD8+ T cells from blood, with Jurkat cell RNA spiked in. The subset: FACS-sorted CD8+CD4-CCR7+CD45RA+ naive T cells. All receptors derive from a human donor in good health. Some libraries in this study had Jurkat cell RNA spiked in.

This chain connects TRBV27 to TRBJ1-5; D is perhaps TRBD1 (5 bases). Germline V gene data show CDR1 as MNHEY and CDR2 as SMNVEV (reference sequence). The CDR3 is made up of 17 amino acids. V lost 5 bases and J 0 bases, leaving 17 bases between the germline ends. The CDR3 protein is CASSPLGGYFSNQPQHF. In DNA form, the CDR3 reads TGTGCCAGCAGTCCCCTGGGGGGATATTTTAGCAATCAGCCCCAGCATTTT.

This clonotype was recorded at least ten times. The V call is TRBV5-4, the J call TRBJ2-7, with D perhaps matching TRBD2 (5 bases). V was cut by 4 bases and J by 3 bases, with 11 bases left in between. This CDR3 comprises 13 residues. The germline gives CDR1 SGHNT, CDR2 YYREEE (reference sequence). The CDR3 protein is CASSGGGVYEQYF. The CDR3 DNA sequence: TGTGCCAGCAGCGGAGGTGGGGTCTACGAGCAGTACTTC.

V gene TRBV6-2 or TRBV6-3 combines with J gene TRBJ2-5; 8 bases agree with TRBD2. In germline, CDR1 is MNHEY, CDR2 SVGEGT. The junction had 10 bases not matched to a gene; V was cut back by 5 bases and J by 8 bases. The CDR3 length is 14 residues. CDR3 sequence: CASSMPGLEVTQYF. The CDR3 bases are TGTGCCAGCAGTATGCCGGGACTAGAAGTAACCCAGTACTTC.

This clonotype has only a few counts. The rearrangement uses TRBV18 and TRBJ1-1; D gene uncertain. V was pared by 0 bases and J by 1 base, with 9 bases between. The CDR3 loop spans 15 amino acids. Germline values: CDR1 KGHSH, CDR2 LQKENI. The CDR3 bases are TGTGCCAGCTCACCACCGCCCAGGCCGAACACTGAAGCTTTCTTT. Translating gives CASSPPPRPNTEAFF.

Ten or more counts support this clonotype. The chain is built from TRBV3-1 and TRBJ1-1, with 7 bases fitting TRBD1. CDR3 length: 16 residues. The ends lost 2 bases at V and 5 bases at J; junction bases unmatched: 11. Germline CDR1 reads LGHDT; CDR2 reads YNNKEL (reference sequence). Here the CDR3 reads CASSQLRTGVRTEAFF. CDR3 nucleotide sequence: TGTGCCAGCAGCCAACTTCGAACAGGGGTTAGGACTGAAGCTTTCTTT.

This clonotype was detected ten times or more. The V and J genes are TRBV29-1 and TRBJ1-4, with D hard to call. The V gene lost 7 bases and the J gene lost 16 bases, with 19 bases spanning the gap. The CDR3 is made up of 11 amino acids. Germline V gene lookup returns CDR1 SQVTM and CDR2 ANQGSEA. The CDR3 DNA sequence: TGCAGCGCGAAGGCCTTTGGATTTTCGTTTTTT. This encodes CSAKAFGFSFF.

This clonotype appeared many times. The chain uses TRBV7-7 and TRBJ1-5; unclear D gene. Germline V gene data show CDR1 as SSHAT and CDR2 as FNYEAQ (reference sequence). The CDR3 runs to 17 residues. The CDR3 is CASRSLNHNGSNQPQHF. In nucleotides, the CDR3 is TGTGCTAGCCGCAGCTTAAATCATAACGGTAGCAATCAGCCCCAGCATTTT.

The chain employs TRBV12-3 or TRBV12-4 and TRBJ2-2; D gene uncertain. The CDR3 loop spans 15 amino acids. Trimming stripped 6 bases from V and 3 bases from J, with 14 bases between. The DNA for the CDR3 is TGTGCCAGCAGCCTCAGTTGGCCCTACACCGGGGAGCTGTTTTTT. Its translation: CASSLSWPYTGELFF.

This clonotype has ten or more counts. CDR3 residues: CASSTGWGTEAFF. The DNA for the CDR3 is TGTGCCAGCAGTACCGGGTGGGGGACTGAAGCTTTCTTT. The gene calls are TRBV14 and TRBJ1-1; TRBD1 might be the D (5 bases). CDR3 size: 13 residues. With 6 bases removed from V and 5 bases from J, the gap between germline ends came to 13 bases. Germline CDR1 is SGHDN and CDR2 is FVKESK.

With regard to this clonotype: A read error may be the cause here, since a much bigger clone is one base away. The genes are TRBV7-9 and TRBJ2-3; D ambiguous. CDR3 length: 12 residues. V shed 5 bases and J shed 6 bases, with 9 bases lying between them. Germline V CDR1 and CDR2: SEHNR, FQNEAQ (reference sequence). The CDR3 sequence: CASSPAKDTQYF. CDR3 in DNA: TGTGCCAGCAGCCCAGCCAAGGATACGCAGTATTTT.

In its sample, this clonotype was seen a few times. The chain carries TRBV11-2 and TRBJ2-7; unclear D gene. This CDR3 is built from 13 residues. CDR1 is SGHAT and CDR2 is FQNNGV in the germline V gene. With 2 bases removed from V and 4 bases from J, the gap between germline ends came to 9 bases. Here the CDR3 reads CASSLWNRYEQYF. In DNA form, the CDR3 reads TGTGCCAGCAGCTTATGGAATCGGTACGAGCAGTACTTC.

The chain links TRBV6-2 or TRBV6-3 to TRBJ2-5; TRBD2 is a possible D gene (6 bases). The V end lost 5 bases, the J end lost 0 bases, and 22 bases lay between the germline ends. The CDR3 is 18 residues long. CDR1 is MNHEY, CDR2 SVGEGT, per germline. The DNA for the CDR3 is TGTGCCAGCAGTATCGACGATTGGGGGTCGGGGGACCAAGAGACCCAGTACTTC. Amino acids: CASSIDDWGSGDQETQYF.

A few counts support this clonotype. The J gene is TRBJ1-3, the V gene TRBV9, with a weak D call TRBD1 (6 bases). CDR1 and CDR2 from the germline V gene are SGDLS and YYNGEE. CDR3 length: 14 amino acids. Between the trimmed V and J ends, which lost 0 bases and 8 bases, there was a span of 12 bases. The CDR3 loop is CASSVGGGLDTIYF. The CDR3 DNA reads TGTGCCAGCAGCGTAGGGGGGGGGCTGGACACCATATATTTT. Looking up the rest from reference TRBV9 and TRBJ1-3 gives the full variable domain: DSGVTQTPKHLITATGQRVTLRCSPRSGDLSVYWYQQSLDQGLQFLIQYYNGEERAKGNILERFSAQQFPDLHSELNLSSLELGDSALYFCASSVGGGLDTIYFGEGSWLTVV.

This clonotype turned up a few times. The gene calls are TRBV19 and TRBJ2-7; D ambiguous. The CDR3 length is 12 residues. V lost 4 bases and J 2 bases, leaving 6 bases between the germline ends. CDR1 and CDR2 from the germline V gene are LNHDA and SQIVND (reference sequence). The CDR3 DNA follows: TGTGCCAGTAGTAACAGCCCCTACGAGCAGTACTTC. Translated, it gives CASSNSPYEQYF.

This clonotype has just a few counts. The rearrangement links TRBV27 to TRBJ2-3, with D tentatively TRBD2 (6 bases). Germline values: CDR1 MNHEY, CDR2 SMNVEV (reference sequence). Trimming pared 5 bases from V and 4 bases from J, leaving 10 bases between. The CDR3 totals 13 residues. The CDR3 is CASSGGIADTQYF. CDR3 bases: TGTGCCAGCAGTGGAGGGATTGCAGATACGCAGTATTTT.

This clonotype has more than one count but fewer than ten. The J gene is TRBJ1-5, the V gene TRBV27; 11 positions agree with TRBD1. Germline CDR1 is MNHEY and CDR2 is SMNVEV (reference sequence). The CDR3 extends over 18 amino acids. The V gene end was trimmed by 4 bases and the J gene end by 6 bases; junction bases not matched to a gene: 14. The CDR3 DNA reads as TGTGCCAGCAGTTCCACCACCTTCGGACAGGGGGCTAGTCAGCCCCAGCATTTT. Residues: CASSSTTFGQGASQPQHF.

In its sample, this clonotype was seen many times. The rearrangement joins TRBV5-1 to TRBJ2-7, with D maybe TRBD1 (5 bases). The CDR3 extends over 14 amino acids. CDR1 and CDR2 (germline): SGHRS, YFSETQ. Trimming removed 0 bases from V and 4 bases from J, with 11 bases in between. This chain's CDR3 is CASSLEGSDYEQYF. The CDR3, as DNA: TGCGCCAGCAGCTTGGAGGGGTCGGATTACGAGCAGTACTTC.

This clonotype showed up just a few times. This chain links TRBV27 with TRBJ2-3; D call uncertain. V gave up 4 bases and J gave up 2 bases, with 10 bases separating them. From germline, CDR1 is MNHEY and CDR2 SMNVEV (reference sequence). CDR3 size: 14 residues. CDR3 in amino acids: CASSSRPFTDTQYF. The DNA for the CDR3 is TGTGCCAGCAGTTCAAGGCCCTTCACAGATACGCAGTATTTT.

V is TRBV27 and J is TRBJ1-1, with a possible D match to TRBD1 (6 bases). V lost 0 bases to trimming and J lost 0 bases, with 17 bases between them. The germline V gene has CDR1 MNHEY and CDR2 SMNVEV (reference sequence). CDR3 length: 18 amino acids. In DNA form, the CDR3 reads TGTGCCAGCAGTTTATCGGCAGGGGCCTTCCTCATGAACACTGAAGCTTTCTTT. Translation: CASSLSAGAFLMNTEAFF.

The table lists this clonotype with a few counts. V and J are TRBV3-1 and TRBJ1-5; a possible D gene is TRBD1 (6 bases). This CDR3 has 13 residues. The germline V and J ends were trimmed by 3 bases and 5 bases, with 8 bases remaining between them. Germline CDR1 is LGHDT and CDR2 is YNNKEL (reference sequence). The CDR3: CASSHPGDQPQHF. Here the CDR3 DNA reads TGTGCCAGCAGCCACCCAGGGGATCAGCCCCAGCATTTT.

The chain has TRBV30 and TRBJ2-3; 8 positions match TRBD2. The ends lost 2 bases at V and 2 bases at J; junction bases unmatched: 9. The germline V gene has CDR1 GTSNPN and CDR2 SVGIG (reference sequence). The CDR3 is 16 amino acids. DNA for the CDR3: TGTGCCTGGAGTCATATTAGCGGGGAGATCACAGATACGCAGTATTTT. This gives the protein CAWSHISGEITDTQYF.